These T cell receptor beta chains were read from a single sample in a study of molecular identifiers for immune sequencing clone quantification. TCRdb called the PCR reads again in MiXCR, with one record for every CDR3 protein. The sample has about 40,000 distinct CDR3 sequences; around 18% are singletons. Sequencing used naive CD8+ T cells from blood, with Jurkat cell RNA spiked in. These receptors were taken from a human donor in good health. Some libraries in this study had Jurkat cell RNA spiked in. CDR3s include the opening cysteine and the closing phenylalanine or tryptophan. The order of the fields is V gene, J gene, CDR3 protein.

TRBV11-2	TRBJ2-1	CASSLDPGSGSHEQFF
TRBV29-1	TRBJ2-5	CSVEEGAEKTQYF
TRBV27	TRBJ2-5	CASSPSPAGAQETQYF
TRBV6-2/TRBV6-3	TRBJ2-1	CASSYPRDVGLGLRGEQFF
TRBV6-2/TRBV6-3	TRBJ2-7	CASSLREGRAYEQYF
TRBV12-3/TRBV12-4	TRBJ1-5	CASSWGGLANQPQHF
TRBV5-4	TRBJ2-2	CASSFGGTGELFF
TRBV20-1	TRBJ2-7	CSARGYSSYEQYF
TRBV18	TRBJ2-7	CASSPSFTYEQYF
TRBV28	TRBJ2-2	CATIDRGGTGELFF
TRBV25-1	TRBJ2-7	CASSEQAYSYEQYF
TRBV4-1	TRBJ2-4	CASSQVGTGRNIQYF
TRBV6-5	TRBJ2-2	CASSPRGPGELFF
TRBV4-2	TRBJ1-2	CASSLEWDYGYTF
TRBV19	TRBJ2-1	CASTPLSGVYDEQFF
TRBV7-6	TRBJ2-7	CASSLKTSGSFYEQYF
TRBV7-9	TRBJ2-2	CASSEPRRGANTGELFF
TRBV4-1	TRBJ1-1	CASSQGGGIPEAFF
TRBV12-5	TRBJ2-2	CASAFRLAGPNTGELFF
TRBV28	TRBJ2-5	CASSFTLETQYF